A selection of T cell receptor beta chains follows, all from one sample in a study of blood T cell repertoires in COVID-19. Method: immunoSEQ multiplex PCR; TCRdb's copy keeps in-frame clones and lacks some. This table holds approximately 45,000 clones, about 85% found once. The material sequenced was peripheral blood. These receptors all stem from a man aged 40-50 years with active COVID-19. The CDR3 runs from the conserved cysteine through the conserved F or W. Fields, in order: V gene, clone size, D gene, J gene, CDR3 protein, CDR3 DNA. A D gene is named only where the DNA matches it firmly. Clone size is not always given. Where it is, it says once, few, many or a class for expanded clones.

TRBV2	once	TRBD1	TRBJ1-2	CASSAGTGKYGYTF	TGTGCCAGCAGCGCTGGGACAGGGAAATATGGCTACACCTTC
TRBV19	few	TRBD2	TRBJ2-2	CASNQGLAGPGTGELFF	TGTGCCAGTAATCAGGGACTAGCGGGACCGGGCACCGGGGAGCTGTTTTTT
TRBV19	once	TRBD1	TRBJ1-1	CASSLRQGGSNTEAFF	TGTGCCAGTAGTCTCCGACAGGGGGGATCGAACACTGAAGCTTTCTTT
TRBV19	.	TRBD2	TRBJ2-5	CASSIDWTISGRDQETQYF	TGTGCCAGTAGTATAGATTGGACGATTAGCGGGAGGGACCAAGAGACCCAGTACTTC
TRBV11-2	.	TRBD2	TRBJ2-1	CASSFIRLAGGGNEQFF	TGTGCCAGCAGCTTCATTAGATTAGCGGGAGGCGGAAATGAGCAGTTCTTC
TRBV7-2	.	.	TRBJ2-1	CASSSLAGFRDEQFF	TGTGCCAGCAGCTCCCTGGCGGGGTTTAGGGATGAGCAGTTCTTC
TRBV28	.	.	TRBJ1-4	CASSLFPFTGFNEKLFF	TGTGCCAGCAGTTTATTCCCCTTCACAGGGTTTAATGAAAAACTGTTTTTT
TRBV27	once	TRBD1	TRBJ1-2	CASSMTRDSYGYTF	TGTGCCAGCAGTATGACCCGGGACAGCTATGGCTACACCTTC
TRBV29-1	.	.	TRBJ2-1	CSVEEGFRTAYNEQFF	TGCAGCGTTGAAGAAGGCTTTAGGACAGCTTACAATGAGCAGTTCTTC
TRBV5-1	.	.	TRBJ1-1	CASSLGGPGSTEAFF	TGCGCCAGCAGCTTGGGGGGGCCTGGGAGCACTGAAGCTTTCTTT
TRBV10-3	.	.	TRBJ2-6	CAIRHLSSGANVLTF	TGTGCCATCAGGCATCTCAGCTCTGGGGCCAACGTCCTGACTTTC
TRBV11-2	.	TRBD2	TRBJ2-2	CASSLLAGSTGELFF	TGTGCCAGCAGCTTACTAGCGGGAAGCACCGGGGAGCTGTTTTTT
TRBV10-3	.	.	TRBJ2-7	CAISVGLREQYF	TGTGCCATCAGTGTGGGCCTCCGCGAGCAGTACTTC
TRBV5-5	.	.	TRBJ1-3	CASSWTAASGNTIYF	TGTGCCAGCAGCTGGACAGCCGCCTCTGGAAACACCATATATTTT
TRBV27	once	.	TRBJ2-3	CASSFQLKGADTQYF	TGTGCCAGCAGTTTCCAGCTAAAGGGGGCAGATACGCAGTATTTT
TRBV7-9	.	.	TRBJ1-1	CASSSQGSPEAFF	TGTGCCAGCAGCTCACAGGGAAGCCCTGAAGCTTTCTTT
TRBV27	.	TRBD2	TRBJ2-7	CASSQGLAKEQYF	TGTGCCAGCAGTCAGGGACTAGCGAAAGAGCAGTACTTC
TRBV6-1	.	.	TRBJ1-2	CASSESNRLQGLGYTF	TGTGCCAGCAGTGAATCTAATCGCCTTCAGGGGTTGGGCTACACCTTC
TRBV5-4	.	.	TRBJ2-3	CASSLVGERIDTDTQYF	TGTGCCAGCAGCTTGGTAGGAGAGCGTATTGACACAGATACGCAGTATTTT
TRBV11-2	.	TRBD1	TRBJ1-1	CASSRRTGMATEAFF	TGTGCCAGCAGCCGCCGGACAGGGATGGCCACTGAAGCTTTCTTT
TRBV28	.	TRBD1	TRBJ2-7	CASSLSRPTGTVYEQYF	TGTGCCAGCAGTTTATCCCGCCCGACAGGGACAGTCTACGAGCAGTACTTC
TRBV2	.	TRBD2	TRBJ2-3	CASIQSRTSGRADTQYF	TGTGCCAGCATTCAATCCCGGACTAGCGGGAGAGCAGATACGCAGTATTTT
TRBV7-2	few	.	TRBJ2-1	CASSPSLGRNYNEQFF	TGTGCCAGCAGCCCATCGCTAGGAAGGAACTACAATGAGCAGTTCTTC
TRBV5-6	.	TRBD2	TRBJ2-1	CASSPHGGTYNEQFF	TGTGCCAGCAGCCCACACGGGGGGACCTACAATGAGCAGTTCTTC
TRBV7-3	.	TRBD1	TRBJ2-3	CASSLGGTASTDTQYF	TGTGCCAGCAGCTTGGGTGGGACAGCTAGCACAGATACGCAGTATTTT
TRBV19	once	TRBD2	TRBJ2-7	CASSIGTSGRMYF	TGTGCCAGTAGTATTGGGACTAGCGGGAGAATGTACTTC
TRBV11-1	.	.	TRBJ2-4	CASSLDRAGNIQYF	TGTGCCAGCAGCTTAGACAGGGCCGGAAACATTCAGTACTTC
TRBV28	once	TRBD2	TRBJ2-3	CASREGGRTDTQYF	TGTGCCAGCCGGGAGGGGGGGAGGACAGATACGCAGTATTTT
TRBV19	.	.	TRBJ1-1	CASSAGVTEAFF	TGTGCCAGTAGTGCAGGGGTCACTGAAGCTTTCTTT
TRBV27	.	TRBD2	TRBJ2-5	CASSRGLAGGLQETQYF	TGTGCCAGCAGCCGTGGACTAGCGGGAGGGTTACAAGAGACCCAGTACTTC
TRBV18	once	.	TRBJ1-1	CASSPTQGSGTEAFF	TGTGCCAGCTCACCAACCCAGGGATCCGGCACTGAAGCTTTCTTT
TRBV18	.	.	TRBJ1-2	CASSPPSGFGYTF	TGTGCCAGCTCACCACCGTCAGGGTTTGGCTACACCTTC
TRBV27	hyperexpanded	TRBD2	TRBJ2-1	CASSWTSGSPYNEQFF	TGTGCCAGCAGTTGGACTAGCGGGAGCCCCTACAATGAGCAGTTCTTC
TRBV24-1	.	.	TRBJ2-1	CATSDHGSMGVNEQFF	TGTGCCACCAGTGATCACGGGAGTATGGGGGTCAATGAGCAGTTCTTC
TRBV27	.	TRBD2	TRBJ2-3	CASNPGTSGSSTQYF	TGTGCCAGCAATCCCGGGACTAGCGGGAGTTCTACGCAGTATTTT
TRBV29-1	.	.	TRBJ1-1	CSAVATGNTEAFF	TGCAGCGCCGTCGCGACAGGGAACACTGAAGCTTTCTTT
TRBV18	.	.	TRBJ1-2	CASSLTDSFRGYTF	TGTGCCAGCTCACTTACTGACAGTTTTCGAGGCTACACCTTC
TRBV18	few	.	TRBJ1-5	CASSPGFYSNQPQHF	TGTGCCAGCTCACCGGGCTTCTATAGCAATCAGCCCCAGCATTTT
TRBV3-1/TRBV3-2	.	.	TRBJ2-3	CASSRAGLTDTQYF	TGTGCCAGCAGCCGCGCTGGGCTGACAGATACGCAGTATTTT
TRBV27	.	.	TRBJ2-7	CASRKRGYEQYF	TGTGCCAGCAGAAAAAGGGGTTACGAGCAGTACTTC
TRBV28	.	.	TRBJ1-2	CASSHGGAHGYGYTF	TGTGCCAGCAGTCACGGGGGGGCGCATGGCTATGGCTACACCTTC
TRBV6-1	few	TRBD2	TRBJ2-5	CASSELAGAQETQYF	TGTGCCAGCAGTGAACTAGCGGGAGCTCAAGAGACCCAGTACTTC
TRBV5-1	.	.	TRBJ1-2	CASSLEGRGPRGYTF	TGCGCCAGCAGCTTGGAGGGCAGGGGACCACGAGGCTACACCTTC
TRBV6-5	.	TRBD2	TRBJ2-5	CASSRAGGETQYF	TGTGCCAGCAGTAGGGCGGGAGGAGAGACCCAGTACTTC
TRBV5-1	.	.	TRBJ1-2	CASSPSGGVNYGYTF	TGCGCCAGCAGCCCCTCTGGGGGCGTAAACTATGGCTACACCTTC
TRBV16	.	.	TRBJ1-1	CASSPSKGGLDTEAFF	TGTGCCAGCAGCCCATCGAAAGGGGGTTTGGACACTGAAGCTTTCTTT
TRBV5-1	once	.	TRBJ1-3	CASSLAARGTIYF	TGCGCCAGCAGCTTGGCCGCGAGAGGCACCATATATTTT
TRBV27	.	.	TRBJ1-6	CASRRGNGRSPLHF	TGTGCCAGCAGACGAGGGAATGGGAGATCACCCCTCCACTTT
TRBV7-9	.	.	TRBJ1-3	CASSPSGNTIYF	TGTGCCAGCAGCCCCTCGGGAAACACCATATATTTT
TRBV28	.	.	TRBJ2-7	CASSLFSVPYEQYF	TGTGCCAGCAGTTTATTTTCCGTTCCCTACGAGCAGTACTTC
TRBV27	.	.	TRBJ1-4	CASRSAGAGEKLFF	TGTGCCAGCAGGTCGGCAGGCGCCGGTGAAAAACTGTTTTTT
TRBV5-4	few	.	TRBJ2-3	CASSSPTPTTDTQYF	TGTGCCAGCAGCTCCCCGACACCCACCACAGATACGCAGTATTTT
TRBV19	once	.	TRBJ2-7	CASSATRPLVGFEQYF	TGTGCCAGTAGTGCTACTCGGCCGCTAGTAGGTTTCGAGCAGTACTTC
TRBV9	.	TRBD2	TRBJ2-7	CASSAGTSGPYEQYF	TGTGCCAGCAGCGCCGGGACTAGCGGTCCATACGAGCAGTACTTC